This TCR beta chain was recovered during a study of T-cell reconstitution after alpha-beta-depleted transplantation in children. Overall study findings and caveats: Reported findings indicate that, about two months after transplant, alpha-beta T cells came from several hundred expanded clones, which were derived from non-depleted graft cells. A year had passed since transplant, and T-cell counts and diversity by then came mostly from newly produced T cells. Several patients had high TCRbeta diversity at day 60; it came from surviving recipient T cells and thymic progenitors.

In germline, CDR1 is MNHNS, CDR2 SASEGT. The CDR3 loop spans 17 amino acids. V was pared by 6 bases and J by 4 bases, with 19 bases between. Molecular barcoding with unique molecular identifiers was used for the TCRbeta library. One entry per CDR3 protein, called by TCRdb with MiXCR from the PCR reads. The sample lists almost 600,000 distinct CDR3 sequences; 27% were seen once. For this clonotype: Its antigen is unknown.

This chain joins TRBV6-1 and TRBJ2-6; D perhaps matches TRBD1 (5 bases). The sequence came from a boy younger than two with Wiskott-Aldrich syndrome, due to receive a stem cell transplant. This specimen was PBMCs, taken before TCRalphabeta/CD19-depleted stem cell transplant. Here the CDR3 DNA reads TGTGCCAGCAGCCGAAGACCACACAGGTCAGGGGCCAACGTCCTGACTTTC. Its translation: CASSRRPHRSGANVLTF.